There are a few counts of the clone carrying this TCR beta chain. The method was immunoSEQ multiplex PCR; TCRdb's version includes in-frame clones alone and lacks a portion of them. The sample contains about 200,000 clones, approximately 92% of which appear only once. The data derive from a study of T cell responses to AZD1222 COVID-19 vaccine. This CDR3 has 15 residues. The V segment lost 5 bases and the J segment 2 bases; nucleotides outside the gene matches: 6. Germline values: CDR1 MNHEY, CDR2 SVGEGT. This clonotype was obtained from an adult in good health. The V gene is TRBV6-2 or TRBV6-3, the J gene TRBJ2-3; TRBD2 matches at 8 bases. The input for sequencing was peripheral blood, taken on day 0 of AZD1222 vaccination. CDR3 loop: CASSTRGGTTDTQYF. CDR3 DNA sequence: TGTGCCAGCAGTACCCGGGGGGGAACCACAGATACGCAGTATTTT.